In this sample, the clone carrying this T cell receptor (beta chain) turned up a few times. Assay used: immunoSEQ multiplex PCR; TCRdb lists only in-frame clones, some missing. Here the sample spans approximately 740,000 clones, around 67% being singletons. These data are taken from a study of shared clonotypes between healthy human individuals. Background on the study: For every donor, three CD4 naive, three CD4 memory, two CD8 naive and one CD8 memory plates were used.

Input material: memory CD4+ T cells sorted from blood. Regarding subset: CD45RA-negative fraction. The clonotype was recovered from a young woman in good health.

The CDR3 coding sequence is TGCGCCAGCAGTGAGGGCCTAGCGGGAACAGATACGCAGTATTTT. It is translated as CASSEGLAGTDTQYF. V gene TRBV10-1 combines with J gene TRBJ2-3, with 9 bases matching TRBD2. Trimming at V came to 2 bases and at J to 3 bases, leaving 3 bases not matched to a gene. Germline assignment: CDR1 WNHNN and CDR2 SYGVQD (reference sequence). The CDR3 is 15 amino acids.